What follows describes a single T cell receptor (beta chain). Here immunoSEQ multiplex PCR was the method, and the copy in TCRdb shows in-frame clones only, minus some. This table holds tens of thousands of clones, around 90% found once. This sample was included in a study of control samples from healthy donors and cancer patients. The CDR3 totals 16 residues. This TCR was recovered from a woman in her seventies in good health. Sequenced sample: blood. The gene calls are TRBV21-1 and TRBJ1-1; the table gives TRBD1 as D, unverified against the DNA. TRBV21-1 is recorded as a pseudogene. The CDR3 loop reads CASSTYRGRTDTEAFF. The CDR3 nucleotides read TGTGCCAGCAGCACTTACAGGGGGCGGACCGACACTGAAGCTTTCTTT.